A selection of T cell receptor beta chains follows, all from one sample in a study of CD8+ T cells in alopecia areata. Clones were sequenced by immunoSEQ multiplex PCR, and TCRdb holds only the in-frame ones, with some missing. The table records roughly 76,000 clones, approximately 28% of them present only once. This material consisted of CD8+ T cells sorted from blood, taken at week 4, from a patient treated with tofacitinib. The receptors shown here come from a human donor with alopecia areata. Each CDR3 is given with its conserved first and last residue. A D gene is named only where the DNA matches it firmly. Some rows have no size entry. The others give once, few or many, or a class for an expanded clone.

J,V,D,size,DNA,CDR3
TRBJ2-3,TRBV15,TRBD2,.,TGTGCCACCAGCAGAGGACTAGCGGGGGAAGATACGCAGTATTTT,CATSRGLAGEDTQYF
TRBJ2-2,TRBV29-1,.,few,TGCAGCGTGCGGGCGAACACCGGGGAGCTGTTTTTT,CSVRANTGELFF
TRBJ2-2,TRBV15,.,.,TGTGCCACCCAAGCGGCAGTTTCGAACACCGGGGAGCTGTTTTTT,CATQAAVSNTGELFF
TRBJ2-5,TRBV29-1,.,few,TGCAGCGTTTACGGGATCAGGTCTCAAGAGACCCAGTACTTC,CSVYGIRSQETQYF
TRBJ1-5,TRBV7-9,.,.,TGTGCCAGCAGCTCTCCACATCAGCCCCAGCATTTT,CASSSPHQPQHF
TRBJ2-7,TRBV9,.,.,TGTGCCAGCAGCCTAGAGGACAGCCCCTACGAGCAGTACTTC,CASSLEDSPYEQYF
TRBJ2-2,TRBV29-1,.,few,TGCAGCGCCGATGGAGGGTCCGGGGAGCTGTTTTTT,CSADGGSGELFF
TRBJ2-5,TRBV15,.,few,TGTGCCACCAGCAGAGTGGGAGGCAGGGTGGAGACCCAGTACTTC,CATSRVGGRVETQYF
TRBJ1-4,TRBV27,.,few,TGTGCCAGTCGTTCAATTGATGAAAAACTGTTTTTT,CASRSIDEKLFF
TRBJ2-1,TRBV7-2,.,.,TGTGCCAGCAGCTCGGGATCCTACAATGAGCAGTTCTTC,CASSSGSYNEQFF
TRBJ2-3,TRBV7-9,.,few,TGTGCCAGCAGCTTATTTTCCATCACAGATACGCAGTATTTT,CASSLFSITDTQYF
TRBJ2-5,TRBV28,.,few,TGTGCCAGCAGCCCATTGGAAGAGACCCAGTACTTC,CASSPLEETQYF
TRBJ2-1,TRBV15,TRBD2,.,TGTGCCACCGGACTAGCGGGACAGGAGCAGTTCTTC,CATGLAGQEQFF
TRBJ2-7,TRBV13,.,.,TGTGCCAGCAGCTTAAGGGCCTACGAGCAGTACTTC,CASSLRAYEQYF
TRBJ2-7,TRBV29-1,TRBD2,few,TGCAGCGTAGCGGGAGGGACCTCCTACGAGCAGTACTTC,CSVAGGTSYEQYF
TRBJ1-2,TRBV4-3,.,.,TGCGCCAGCAGCCCGGGACCGGGAGGCTACACCTTC,CASSPGPGGYTF
TRBJ2-2,TRBV29-1,TRBD2,.,TGCAGCGTTGAGTTGGAGCGGGAGGCCCGGACCGGGGAGCTGTTTTTT,CSVELEREARTGELFF
TRBJ2-5,TRBV7-9,TRBD1,.,TGTGCCAGCAGCTTACAGGGGGCTTGGCAAGAGACCCAGTACTTC,CASSLQGAWQETQYF
TRBJ1-2,TRBV15,.,few,TGTGCCACCAGCAGAGATGCGGATTTAGCTAACTATGGCTACACCTTC,CATSRDADLANYGYTF
TRBJ2-2,TRBV29-1,.,once,TGCAGCGTTGAAGGGAGGGGGAAAACCGGGGAGCTGTTTTTT,CSVEGRGKTGELFF
TRBJ2-1,TRBV30,.,once,TGTGCCTGGAGTAGCCTCAAGAGCTCCTACAATGAGCAGTTCTTC,CAWSSLKSSYNEQFF
TRBJ2-1,TRBV29-1,TRBD2,.,TGCAGCGTTCCGGGACTAGTCTACAATGAGCAGTTCTTC,CSVPGLVYNEQFF
TRBJ2-3,TRBV7-9,.,.,TGTGCCAGCAGCTTAAGGATCTCTTATAGCACAGATACGCAGTATTTT,CASSLRISYSTDTQYF
TRBJ1-5,TRBV30,.,.,TGTGCCTGGAATCCAGGGAGCAATCAGCCCCAGCATTTT,CAWNPGSNQPQHF
TRBJ2-1,TRBV5-4,.,few,TGTGCCAGCAGCTTAGGACAGAACTCCTACAATGAGCAGTTCTTC,CASSLGQNSYNEQFF
TRBJ2-1,TRBV27,.,.,TGTGCCAGCAGTCAGACCTACAATGAGCAGTTCTTC,CASSQTYNEQFF
TRBJ2-7,TRBV29-1,TRBD2,few,TGCAGCGTTACAGCGGGAGACGGCGAGCAGTACTTC,CSVTAGDGEQYF
TRBJ2-7,TRBV29-1,TRBD2,few,TGCAGCTACCTGGAGCGGGAGGGCCAGAGCTCCTACGAGCAGTACTTC,CSYLEREGQSSYEQYF
TRBJ2-1,TRBV5-4,TRBD2,many,TGTGCCAGCAGCTTGACTAGCGGGAGGGCCGGGGAGCAGTTCTTC,CASSLTSGRAGEQFF
TRBJ2-7,TRBV30,.,.,TGTGCCTGGAGTGTACTCCTCAGCGTAGTTGGCTACGAGCAGTACTTC,CAWSVLLSVVGYEQYF
TRBJ2-6,TRBV6-1,TRBD1,.,TGTGCCAGCAGTGGAACACAGGGGTACTCGGGAGGGGCCAACGTCCTGACTTTC,CASSGTQGYSGGANVLTF
TRBJ1-4,TRBV4-1,.,.,TGCGCCAGTCTCGGGGCCGAGGAAAAACTGTTTTTT,CASLGAEEKLFF
TRBJ1-5,TRBV6-1,.,.,TGTGCCAGCAGTGAGGGCATGGGAGGCAATCAGCCCCAGCATTTT,CASSEGMGGNQPQHF
TRBJ2-7,TRBV29-1,.,few,TGCAGCGCCGTTCAGGGTTACTCCTACGAGCAGTACTTC,CSAVQGYSYEQYF
TRBJ2-1,TRBV7-9,.,.,TGTGCCAGCAGCTCAGCAGCAGGCCTCGGGTACAATGAGCAGTTCTTC,CASSSAAGLGYNEQFF
TRBJ2-7,TRBV25-1,TRBD2,.,TGTGCCAGCAGTGGAGAATTACTAGCGGGAGAATTTGACGAGCAGTACTTC,CASSGELLAGEFDEQYF
TRBJ2-3,TRBV29-1,.,once,TGCAGCGTTGAAGGGACCCGCGAGGGGGGGGATACGCAGTATTTT,CSVEGTREGGDTQYF